This paragraph reports one T cell receptor (beta chain). Isolated RNA was reverse transcribed into cDNA used as the sequencing template. Profiling relied on immunoSEQ multiplex PCR, and the TCRdb table lists in-frame clones only, not all of them. The sample has fewer than 70,000 clones, around 40% seen once. The sample belongs to a study of CD8+ T cells in alopecia areata. Between the trimmed V and J ends, which lost 4 bases and 2 bases, there was a span of 8 bases. CDR3 length equals 13 residues. Germline CDR1 and CDR2: LGHNA and YSLEER. The sample comprised NKG2D-low CD8+ T cells sorted from blood. The chain couples TRBV4-3 to TRBJ1-1; D gene uncertain. The receptor was isolated from a human donor with alopecia areata. The CDR3 sequence: CASSPGFNTEAFF. The CDR3 nucleotides are TGCGCCAGCAGCCCAGGATTTAACACTGAAGCTTTCTTT.